This paragraph reports one T cell receptor beta chain. The source of the sample is a study of control samples from healthy donors and cancer patients. The data were produced by immunoSEQ multiplex PCR, yet TCRdb's version contains in-frame clones alone and is incomplete. The sample carries 50,000 to 70,000 clones, 88% recorded once. Germline assignment: CDR1 KGHDR and CDR2 SFDVKD. The CDR3 is 14 residues long. V shed 3 bases and J 1 base; nucleotides not matched to a gene: 0. The clonotype comes from a man in his forties or fifties in good health. Sequenced material: blood. The J gene is TRBJ1-1, the V gene TRBV24-1; 8 bases match TRBD1. CDR3 amino acids: CATSDDRGNTEAFF. In nucleotides, the CDR3 is TGTGCCACCAGTGATGACAGGGGGAACACTGAAGCTTTCTTT.